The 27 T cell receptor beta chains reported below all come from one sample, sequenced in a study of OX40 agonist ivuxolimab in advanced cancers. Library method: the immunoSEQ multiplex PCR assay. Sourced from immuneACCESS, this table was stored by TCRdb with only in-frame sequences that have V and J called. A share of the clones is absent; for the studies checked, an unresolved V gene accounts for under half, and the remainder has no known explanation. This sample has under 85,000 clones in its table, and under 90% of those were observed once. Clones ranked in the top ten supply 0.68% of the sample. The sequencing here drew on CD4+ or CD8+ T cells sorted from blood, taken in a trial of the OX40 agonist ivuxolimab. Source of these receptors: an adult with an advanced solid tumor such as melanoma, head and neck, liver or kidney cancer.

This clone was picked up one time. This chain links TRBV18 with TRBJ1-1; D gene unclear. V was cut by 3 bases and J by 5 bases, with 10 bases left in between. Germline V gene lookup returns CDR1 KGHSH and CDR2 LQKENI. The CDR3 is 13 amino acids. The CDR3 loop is CASSPTEGTEAFF. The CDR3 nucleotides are TGTGCCAGCTCACCCACAGAGGGTACTGAAGCTTTCTTT.

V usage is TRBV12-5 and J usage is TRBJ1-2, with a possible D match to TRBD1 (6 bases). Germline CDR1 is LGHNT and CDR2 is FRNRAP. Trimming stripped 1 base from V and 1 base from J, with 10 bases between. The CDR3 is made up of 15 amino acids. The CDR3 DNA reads TGTGCTAGTGGTTTGGCCGGACAGATTAACTATGGCTACACCTTC. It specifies CASGLAGQINYGYTF.

The CDR3 DNA reads as TGTGCCAGTACAACGGACAGTAGCAATCAGCCCCAGCATTTT. Amino acid sequence: CASTTDSSNQPQHF. The chain joins TRBV19 to TRBJ1-5; D might be TRBD1 (6 bases). V gave up 7 bases and J gave up 0 bases, with 10 bases separating them. The CDR3 is 14 amino acids. Germline V lookup: CDR1 LNHDA, CDR2 SQIVND (reference sequence).

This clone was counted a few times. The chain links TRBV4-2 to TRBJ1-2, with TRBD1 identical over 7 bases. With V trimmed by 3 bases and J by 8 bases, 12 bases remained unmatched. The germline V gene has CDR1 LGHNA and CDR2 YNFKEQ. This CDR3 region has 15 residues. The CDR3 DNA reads TGTGCCAGCAGCCAGGGCCGGACAGGCGGTCAAGGCTACACCTTC. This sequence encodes CASSQGRTGGQGYTF.

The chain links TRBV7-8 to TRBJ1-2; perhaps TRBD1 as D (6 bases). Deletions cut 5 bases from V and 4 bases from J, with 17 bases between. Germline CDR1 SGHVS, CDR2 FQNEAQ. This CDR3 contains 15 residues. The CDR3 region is CASSPNLGQSYGYTF. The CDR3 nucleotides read TGTGCCAGCAGCCCGAATCTCGGACAGAGCTATGGCTACACCTTC.

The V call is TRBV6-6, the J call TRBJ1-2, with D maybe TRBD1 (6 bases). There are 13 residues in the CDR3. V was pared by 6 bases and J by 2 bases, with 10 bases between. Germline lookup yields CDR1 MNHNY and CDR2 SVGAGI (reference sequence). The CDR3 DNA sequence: TGTGCCAGCAGCTACAGGGTGAACTATGGCTACACCTTC. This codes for CASSYRVNYGYTF.

The CDR3 loop reads CASRADVYTEAFF. In DNA form, the CDR3 reads TGCGCCAGCAGGGCCGATGTGTACACTGAAGCTTTCTTT. The gene calls are TRBV10-1 and TRBJ1-1; D remains unclear. There are 13 residues in the CDR3. V lost 6 bases, J lost 3 bases, and 11 bases lay in between. Per the germline V gene, CDR1 is WNHNN and CDR2 is SYGVQD (reference sequence).

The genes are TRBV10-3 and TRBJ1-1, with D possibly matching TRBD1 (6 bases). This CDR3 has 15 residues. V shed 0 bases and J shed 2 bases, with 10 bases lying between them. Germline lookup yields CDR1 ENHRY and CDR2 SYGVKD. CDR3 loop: CAISESPGGNTEAFF. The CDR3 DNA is TGTGCCATCAGTGAGTCGCCCGGGGGCAACACTGAAGCTTTCTTT.

The CDR3 coding sequence is TGTGCCAGCAGTTACTTTAGCGGGGTAGCCAAAAACATTCAGTACTTC. Encoded protein: CASSYFSGVAKNIQYF. The rearrangement joins TRBV6-6 to TRBJ2-4; 8 bases agree with TRBD2. The V and J ends lost 1 base and 0 bases, in that order; junction bases with no gene match: 2. Germline V gene sequence: CDR1 MNHNY, CDR2 SVGAGI (reference sequence). The CDR3 consists of 16 residues.

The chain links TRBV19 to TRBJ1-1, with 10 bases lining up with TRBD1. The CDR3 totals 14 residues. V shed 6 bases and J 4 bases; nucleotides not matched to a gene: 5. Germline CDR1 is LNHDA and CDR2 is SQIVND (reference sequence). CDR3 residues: CASRMGTGATEAFF. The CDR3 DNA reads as TGTGCCAGTAGAATGGGGACAGGGGCCACTGAAGCTTTCTTT.

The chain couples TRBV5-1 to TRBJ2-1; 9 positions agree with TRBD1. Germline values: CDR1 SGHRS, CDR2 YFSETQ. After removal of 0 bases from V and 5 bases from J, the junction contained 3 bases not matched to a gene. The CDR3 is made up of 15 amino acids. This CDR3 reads CASSLGQGGDNEQFF. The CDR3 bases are TGCGCCAGCAGCTTGGGACAGGGGGGAGACAATGAGCAGTTCTTC. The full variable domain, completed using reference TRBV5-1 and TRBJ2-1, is KAGVTQTPRYLIKTRGQQVTLSCSPISGHRSVSWYQQTPGQGLQFLFEYFSETQRNKGNFPGRFSGRQFSNSRSEMNVSTLELGDSALYLCASSLGQGGDNEQFFGPGTRLTVL.

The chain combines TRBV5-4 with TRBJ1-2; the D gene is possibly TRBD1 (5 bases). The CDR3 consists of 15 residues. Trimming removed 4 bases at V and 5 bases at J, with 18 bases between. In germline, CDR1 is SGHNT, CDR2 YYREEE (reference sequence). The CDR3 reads CASSQYRIAAYGYTF. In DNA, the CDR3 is TGTGCCAGCAGCCAGTACAGGATAGCCGCATATGGCTACACCTTC.

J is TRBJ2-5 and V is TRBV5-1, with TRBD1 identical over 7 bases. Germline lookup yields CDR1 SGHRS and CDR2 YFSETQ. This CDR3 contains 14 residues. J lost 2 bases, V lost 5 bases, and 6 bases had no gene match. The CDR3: CASRPQGIQETQYF. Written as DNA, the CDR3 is TGCGCCAGCAGGCCACAGGGGATTCAAGAGACCCAGTACTTC.

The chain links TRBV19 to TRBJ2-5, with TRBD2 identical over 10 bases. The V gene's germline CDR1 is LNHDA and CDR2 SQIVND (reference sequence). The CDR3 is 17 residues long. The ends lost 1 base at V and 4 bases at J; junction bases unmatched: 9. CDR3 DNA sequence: TGTGCCAGTAGTATAGGGGGAGCGGGGGGGCCTCGAGAGACCCAGTACTTC. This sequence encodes CASSIGGAGGPRETQYF.

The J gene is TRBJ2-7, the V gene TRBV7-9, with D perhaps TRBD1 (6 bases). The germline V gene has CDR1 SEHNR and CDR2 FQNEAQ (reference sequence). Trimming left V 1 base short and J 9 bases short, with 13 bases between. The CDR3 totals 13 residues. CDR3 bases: TGTGCCAGCAGCTTAGGGACAGCCGAAGGGCAGTACTTC. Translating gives CASSLGTAEGQYF.

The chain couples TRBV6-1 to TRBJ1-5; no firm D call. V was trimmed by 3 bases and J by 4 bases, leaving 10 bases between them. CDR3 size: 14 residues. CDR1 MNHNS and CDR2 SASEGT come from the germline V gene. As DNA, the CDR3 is TGTGCCAGCAGTGATCAATGGCCAAATCAGCCCCAGCATTTT. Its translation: CASSDQWPNQPQHF.

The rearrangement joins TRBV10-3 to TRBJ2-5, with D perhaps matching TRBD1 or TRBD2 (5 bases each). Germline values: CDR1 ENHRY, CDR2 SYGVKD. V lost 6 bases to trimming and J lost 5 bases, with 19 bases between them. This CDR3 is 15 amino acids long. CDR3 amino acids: CAISSGTEEGETQYF. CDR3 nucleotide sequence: TGTGCCATCAGCTCCGGGACCGAAGAAGGGGAGACCCAGTACTTC.

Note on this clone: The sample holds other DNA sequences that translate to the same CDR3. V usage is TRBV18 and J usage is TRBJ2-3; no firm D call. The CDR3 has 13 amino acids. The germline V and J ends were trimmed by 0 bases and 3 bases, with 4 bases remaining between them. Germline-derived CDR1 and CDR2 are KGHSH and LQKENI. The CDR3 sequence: CASSPPGTDTQYF. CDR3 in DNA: TGTGCCAGCTCACCACCCGGGACAGATACGCAGTATTTT.

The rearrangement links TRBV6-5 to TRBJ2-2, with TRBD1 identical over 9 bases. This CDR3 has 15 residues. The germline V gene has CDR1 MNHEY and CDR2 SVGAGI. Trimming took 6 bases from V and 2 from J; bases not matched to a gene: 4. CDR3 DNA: TGTGCCAGCAGCCCGGGACAGGGAAACACCGGGGAGCTGTTTTTT. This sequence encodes CASSPGQGNTGELFF.

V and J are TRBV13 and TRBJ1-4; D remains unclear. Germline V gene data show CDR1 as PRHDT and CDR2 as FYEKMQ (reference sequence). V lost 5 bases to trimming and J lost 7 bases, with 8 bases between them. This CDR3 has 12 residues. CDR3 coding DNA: TGTGCCAGCAGCATCCGCTTTGAAAAACTGTTTTTT. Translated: CASSIRFEKLFF.

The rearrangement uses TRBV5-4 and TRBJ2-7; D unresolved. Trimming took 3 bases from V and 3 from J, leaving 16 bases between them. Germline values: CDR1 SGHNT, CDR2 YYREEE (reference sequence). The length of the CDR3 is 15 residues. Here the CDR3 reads CASSSGPGTSYEQYF. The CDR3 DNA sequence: TGTGCCAGCAGCTCTGGGCCCGGAACCAGCTACGAGCAGTACTTC.

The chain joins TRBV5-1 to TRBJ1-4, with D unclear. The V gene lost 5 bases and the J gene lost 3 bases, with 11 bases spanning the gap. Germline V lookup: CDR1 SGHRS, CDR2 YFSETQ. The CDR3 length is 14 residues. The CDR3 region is CASRQQSSNEKLFF. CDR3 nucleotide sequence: TGCGCCAGCAGGCAGCAAAGTTCTAATGAAAAACTGTTTTTT.

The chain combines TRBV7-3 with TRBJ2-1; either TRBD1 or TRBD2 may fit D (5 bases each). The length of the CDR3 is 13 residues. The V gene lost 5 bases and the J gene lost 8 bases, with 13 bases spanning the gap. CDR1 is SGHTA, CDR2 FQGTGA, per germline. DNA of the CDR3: TGTGCCAGCAGCGCCGGGACCATCGATGAGCAGTTCTTC. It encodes CASSAGTIDEQFF.

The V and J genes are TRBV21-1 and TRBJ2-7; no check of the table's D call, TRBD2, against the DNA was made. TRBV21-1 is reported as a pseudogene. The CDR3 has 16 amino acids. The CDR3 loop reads CASSKTRRGASYEQYF. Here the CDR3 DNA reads TGTGCCAGCAGCAAAACTCGGCGGGGAGCCTCCTACGAGCAGTACTTC.

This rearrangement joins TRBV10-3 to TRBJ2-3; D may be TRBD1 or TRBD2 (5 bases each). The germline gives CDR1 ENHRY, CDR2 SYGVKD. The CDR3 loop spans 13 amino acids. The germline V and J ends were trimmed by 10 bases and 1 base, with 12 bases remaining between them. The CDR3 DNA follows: TGTGCCAGCGTTAGGGGACGCACAGATACGCAGTATTTT. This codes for CASVRGRTDTQYF.

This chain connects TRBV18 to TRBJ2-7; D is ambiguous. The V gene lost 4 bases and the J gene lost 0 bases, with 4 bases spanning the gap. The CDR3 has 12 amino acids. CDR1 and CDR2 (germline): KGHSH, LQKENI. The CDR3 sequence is CASSRSSYEQYF. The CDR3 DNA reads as TGTGCCAGCTCACGGAGCTCCTACGAGCAGTACTTC.

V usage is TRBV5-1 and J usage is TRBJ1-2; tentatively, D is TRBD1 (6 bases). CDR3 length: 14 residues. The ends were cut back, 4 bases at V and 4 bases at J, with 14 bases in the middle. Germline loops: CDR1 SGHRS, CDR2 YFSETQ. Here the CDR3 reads CASSDGETGYGYTF. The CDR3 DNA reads TGCGCCAGCAGCGACGGGGAGACAGGCTATGGCTACACCTTC.